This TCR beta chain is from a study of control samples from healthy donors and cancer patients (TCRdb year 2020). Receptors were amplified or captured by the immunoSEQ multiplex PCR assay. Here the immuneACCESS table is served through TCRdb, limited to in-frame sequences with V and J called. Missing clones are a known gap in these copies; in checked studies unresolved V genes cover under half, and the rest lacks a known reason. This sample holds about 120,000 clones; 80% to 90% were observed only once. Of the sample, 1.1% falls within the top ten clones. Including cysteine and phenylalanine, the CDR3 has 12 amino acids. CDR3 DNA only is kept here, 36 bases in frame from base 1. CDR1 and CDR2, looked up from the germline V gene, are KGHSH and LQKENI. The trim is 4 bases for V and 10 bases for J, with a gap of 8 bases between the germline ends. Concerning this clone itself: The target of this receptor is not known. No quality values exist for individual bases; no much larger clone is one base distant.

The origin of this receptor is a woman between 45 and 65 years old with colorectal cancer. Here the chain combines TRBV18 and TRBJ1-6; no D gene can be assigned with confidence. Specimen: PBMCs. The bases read TGTGCCAGCTCACAGGATCTCTCACCCCTCCACTTT. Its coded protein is CASSQDLSPLHF.